Below, one T cell receptor (beta chain) is given with its context. There are many counts of this clone. Its target antigen remains unknown. Per-base qualities were not stored, and no clone one base away is much larger. The entry originates in a study of metastatic and nonmetastatic thyroid tumors (dated by TCRdb to between 2020 and 2021). With regard to the full study: Repertoires from peripheral blood and from tumor or nodule tissue samples of malignant and benign thyroid patients were compared. The paper's findings and limits, for the study overall: In both blood and tumor samples, malignant tumors were reported to have significantly higher TCR beta diversity than benign nodules.

The junction shows trimming of 2 bases on V and 4 bases on J, plus 8 bases between the germline ends. The CDR3 goes from the cysteine to the phenylalanine over 13 residues. The kept DNA is CDR3 alone, 39 bases in frame from the first base. CDR1 is given as SGHTA and CDR2 as FQGNSA, both from the germline V gene. Before undergoing thyroid surgery, none of the patients had been given any kind of treatment. The study retrospectively analysed patient clinical samples collected from about 2012 to 2018 using T-cell receptor beta sequencing. To prepare the library, PCR was applied. Reads for this sample came from an Illumina HiSeq 4000. High-throughput sequencing was used to profile the CDR3 region of the TCR beta-chain in every patient. On the authors' methods: The researchers built a classifier to tell apart papillary thyroid cancer patients with distant metastasis, based on CDR3 differences among clinicopathological groups. Repertoire diversity was assessed with the Shannon index, and tumor-blood repertoire similarity with the Morisita-Horn index. Clones were called with MiXCR by TCRdb after fastp trimmed the public reads at Q25, and only in-frame beta chains were retained. TCRdb, rather than the study authors, made the V and J calls. Across this sample there are more than 25,000 clones, with approximately 7% seen only once. The ten biggest clones cover around 45% of the sample.

This clonotype originated in a female donor with papillary thyroid cancer or a benign thyroid nodule (not recorded which). Some clones in this sample may be carry-over from other donors' samples. This receptor chain uses TRBV7-2 and TRBJ1-1; no D gene can be assigned with confidence. Sequencing was done on a sample of blood. For the CDR3, the sequence is CASSLSTSTEAFF. Read as DNA, the sequence is TGTGCCAGCAGCTTAAGTACGAGCACTGAAGCTTTCTTT.